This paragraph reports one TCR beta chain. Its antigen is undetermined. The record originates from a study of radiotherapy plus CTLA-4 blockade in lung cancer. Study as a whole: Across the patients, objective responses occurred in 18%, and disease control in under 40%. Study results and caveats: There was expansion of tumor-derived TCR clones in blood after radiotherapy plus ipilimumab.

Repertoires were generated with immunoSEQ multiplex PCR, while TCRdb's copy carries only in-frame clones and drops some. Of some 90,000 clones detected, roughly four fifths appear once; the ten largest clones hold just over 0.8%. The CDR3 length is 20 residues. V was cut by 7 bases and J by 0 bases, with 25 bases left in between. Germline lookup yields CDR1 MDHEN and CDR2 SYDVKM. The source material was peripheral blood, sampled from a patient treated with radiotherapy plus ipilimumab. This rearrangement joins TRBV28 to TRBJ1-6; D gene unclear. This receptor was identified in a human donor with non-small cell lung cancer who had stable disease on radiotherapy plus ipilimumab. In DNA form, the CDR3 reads TGTGCCAGCAACCCGGGGAACGGACGCACAGCTAGCTCCTATAATTCACCCCTCCACTTT. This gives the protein CASNPGNGRTASSYNSPLHF.